This T cell receptor (beta chain) was identified during a study of cytomegalovirus exposure and HLA in healthy donors. Study-wide findings and caveats: TCR sequences were mostly rare, though some public TCRs occurred in many donors. Researchers counted roughly 160 TCR beta chains as cytomegalovirus-associated.

Turning to this clone: Its target is unknown. A read error may account for a junction end that differs from germline.

The table came from immunoSEQ multiplex PCR; TCRdb's copy has only in-frame clones and leaves some out. This sample carries 150,000 to 200,000 clones, 86% of them seen once, and the ten largest clones take about 1.6%. This CDR3 comprises 15 residues. Germline CDR1 is SGHTA and CDR2 is FQGNSA. The donors were members of the approximately 110-subject validation cohort (separate from the approximately 670-subject first cohort). This chain joins TRBV7-2 and TRBJ2-7; the D gene is possibly TRBD2 (6 bases). Source material: PBMCs. The sequence was obtained from a woman aged 18-30 years in good health and CMV-seronegative. The CDR3 coding sequence is TGTGCCAGCAGCCCGGAGGGACCTTCTAGGGATTCCGAGGACTTC. Protein sequence: CASSPEGPSRDSEDF.